This T cell receptor (beta chain) was documented in a study of blood T cell repertoires in COVID-19. For the study at large: The samples span acute and convalescent COVID-19 from the United States, Italy and Spain. Sources were T cells, B-cell-depleted T cells, or PBMCs; the material itself was cDNA or gDNA.

In the authors' workflow: Amplification of reference gene primers provided the estimated nucleated cell counts. Profiled with immunoSEQ multiplex PCR; TCRdb holds only in-frame clones, not every one. Clone size and V and J calls were adopted from that table, with D and trimming inferred from the DNA. The data hold some 250,000 clones, with 70% to 90% observed a single time. Germline V gene lookup returns CDR1 ENHRY and CDR2 SYGVKD. V lost 2 bases to trimming and J lost 1 base, with 14 bases between them. The CDR3 covers 16 residues. The sequence was obtained from a woman in her 30s who had recovered from COVID-19. Sequences were obtained from peripheral blood. The J gene is TRBJ1-1, the V gene TRBV10-3; TRBD1 might be the D (5 bases). This chain's CDR3 is CAISEAPRGGNTEAFF. The CDR3 DNA is TGTGCCATCAGTGAGGCACCTCGGGGGGGGAACACTGAAGCTTTCTTT.